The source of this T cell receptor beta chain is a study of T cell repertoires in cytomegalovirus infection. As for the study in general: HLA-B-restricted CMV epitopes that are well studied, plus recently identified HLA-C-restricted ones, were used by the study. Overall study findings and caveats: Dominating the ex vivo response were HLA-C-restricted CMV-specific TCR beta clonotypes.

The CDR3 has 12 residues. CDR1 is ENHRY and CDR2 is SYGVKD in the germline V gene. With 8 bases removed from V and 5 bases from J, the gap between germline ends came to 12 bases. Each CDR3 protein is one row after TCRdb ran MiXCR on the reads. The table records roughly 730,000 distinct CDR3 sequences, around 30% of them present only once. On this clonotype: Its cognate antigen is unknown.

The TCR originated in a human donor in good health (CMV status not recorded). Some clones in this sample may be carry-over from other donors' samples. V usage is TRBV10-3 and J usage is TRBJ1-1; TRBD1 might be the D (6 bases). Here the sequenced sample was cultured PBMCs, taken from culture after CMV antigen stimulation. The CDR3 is CAIGYRETEAFF. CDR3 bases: TGTGCCATCGGATACAGGGAAACTGAAGCTTTCTTT.